The entry that follows covers one TCR beta chain sequence. Germline V gives CDR1 SNHLY, CDR2 FYNNEI. The V end lost 8 bases, the J end lost 0 bases, and 11 bases lay between the germline ends. The CDR3 spans 14 residues. The data were obtained in a study of blood T cell repertoires in COVID-19. Overall study context: Researchers got acute and convalescent COVID-19 samples from the United States, Italy and Spain. Sources were T cells, B-cell-depleted T cells, or PBMCs; the material itself was cDNA or gDNA.

In the original workflow: Quantification of nucleated cells was approximated via reference gene primer amplification. The method was immunoSEQ multiplex PCR; TCRdb's version includes in-frame clones alone and lacks a portion of them. V, J and clone size are taken as reported in that table, and D and trimming were inferred from the DNA itself. The sample has about 14,000 clones, 55% to 85% seen once. The TCR sequence derives from a man aged 65 to 79 with acute or convalescent COVID-19. The chain recombines TRBV2 with TRBJ1-5, with D perhaps matching TRBD1 (5 bases). Sequencing used peripheral blood. DNA for the CDR3: TGTGCCAGCCAGGGTCCCTCTAGCAATCAGCCCCAGCATTTT. It yields the protein CASQGPSSNQPQHF.